The clone carrying this T cell receptor (beta chain) was counted at least ten times. Individual cDNA molecules received unique molecular identifiers. TCRdb re-analysed the 5' RACE reads in MiXCR, keeping a single row per CDR3 protein. The sample carries 20,000 to 25,000 distinct CDR3 sequences, about 4.5% recorded once. Germline loops: CDR1 SQVTM, CDR2 ANQGSEA. V lost 3 bases to trimming and J lost 9 bases, with 14 bases between them. The CDR3 loop spans 12 amino acids. The record originates from a study of early T cells in non-severe SARS-CoV-2 infection. Study summary: It was bulk RNA from unsorted whole blood that was sequenced, and the chains were unpaired.

The rearrangement joins TRBV29-1 to TRBJ1-2; TRBD1 might be the D (6 bases). The origin of this receptor is an adult who was a healthcare worker with PCR-confirmed SARS-CoV-2 infection or an uninfected control (not recorded which). The specimen sequenced was whole blood. For the CDR3, the DNA is TGCAGCGTTGAGACCCAACAGGGCCGCTACACCTTC. Translated: CSVETQQGRYTF.